The T cell receptor beta chain described here comes from a study of identical twins. TCRdb recomputed calls from the 5' RACE reads with MiXCR, one row per CDR3 protein. The repertoire holds 600,000 to 850,000 distinct CDR3 sequences, about 20% seen once, with roughly 14% in the top ten. These sequences were also reported in another study, on T cells expressing NK-cell markers.

Sequencing was done on a sample of PBMCs. The source of this sequence is a woman in her late teens or twenties in good health.

The CDR3 loop is CASSTTPGQYYNEQFF. CDR3 coding DNA: TGTGCCAGTAGTACGACCCCGGGACAGTATTACAATGAGCAGTTCTTC. The rearrangement uses TRBV19 and TRBJ2-1, with 7 bases that match TRBD1. In germline, CDR1 is LNHDA, CDR2 SQIVND (reference sequence). Trimming removed 4 bases from V and 4 bases from J; junction bases left unmatched: 10. The CDR3 contains 16 residues.